The T cell receptor (beta chain) described here comes from a study of shared clonotypes between healthy human individuals. Broader study findings: The genetic and exposure-history diversity represented was limited by few donors.

Notes on this clone: The antigen remains unidentified. The same CDR3 also results from other DNA sequences found in this sample.

The donors, healthy adults who were HIV-negative, had experienced no recent acute infections or vaccinations. The CDR3 consists of 15 residues. CDR1 is MNHEY, CDR2 SVGAGI, per germline. V lost 4 bases, J lost 5 bases, and 10 bases stayed unmatched. Measured with immunoSEQ multiplex PCR; TCRdb has only the in-frame clones, and not every one. There are about half a million clones in the sample; roughly 80% occur only once, and about an eighth lies in the top ten. The material sequenced was PBMCs. The chain couples TRBV6-5 to TRBJ2-5, with 7 bases fitting TRBD2. This receptor was obtained from a woman between 40 and 55 years old in good health. Some clones in this sample may be carry-over from other donors' samples. The CDR3 region has the DNA TGTGCCAGCAGTTCTCCGGGGCCGGGAGGTGAGACCCAGTACTTC. Its translation: CASSSPGPGGETQYF.